The 20 T cell receptor beta chains below come from one sample, sequenced in a study of post-analysis software for immune sequencing data (dated by TCRdb to 2013 to 2016). In the paper's terms, the time point label means: second blood draw from one MS patient after hematopoietic stem cell transplantation. The receptor library was made with PCR. The sequencing machine was an Illumina HiSeq 2500. To reduce PCR and sequencing biases, unique molecular identifiers were incorporated into the TCR beta cDNA libraries. The public reads were reprocessed in TCRdb via fastp at Q25 and MiXCR, keeping in-frame beta chains. Rows are unified per CDR3 protein, each entry keeping the most common DNA and genes. In all, the sample holds about 160,000 distinct CDR3 sequences, and about 37% of those were seen once. In total, the top ten clones hold 25% to 35% of the sample. The input for sequencing was blood, taken after autologous hematopoietic stem cell transplantation. These receptors were taken from a girl aged 5-17 years with multiple sclerosis. Donor details come from another sample of the same person, matched by shared clones.

This clonotype showed up just a few times. V gene TRBV7-9 combines with J gene TRBJ2-1, with 10 bases lining up with TRBD2. Germline assignment: CDR1 SEHNR and CDR2 FQNEAQ (reference sequence). The CDR3 covers 15 residues. The trim removed 5 bases at V and 4 bases at J, leaving 5 bases unmatched. In DNA, the CDR3 is TGTGCCAGCAGCCCTTGGACTAGCGGTTACAATGAGCAGTTCTTC. This codes for CASSPWTSGYNEQFF.

This rearrangement joins TRBV28 to TRBJ1-4; D uncertain. V was pared by 4 bases and J by 0 bases, with 12 bases between. Germline V CDR1 and CDR2: MDHEN, SYDVKM. CDR3 length: 16 amino acids. This CDR3 reads CASSSPTPTTNEKLFF. The CDR3 DNA follows: TGTGCCAGCAGTTCCCCCACACCGACAACTAATGAAAAACTGTTTTTT.

The CDR3 spells CASTPRGDNRAKNIQYF. Here the CDR3 DNA reads TGTGCCAGCACTCCACGGGGAGATAATAGAGCCAAAAACATTCAGTACTTC. This rearrangement joins TRBV28 to TRBJ2-4; a possible D gene is TRBD2 (5 bases). The CDR3 extends over 17 amino acids. Germline CDR1 MDHEN, CDR2 SYDVKM. Trimming cost V 7 bases and J 0 bases, with 19 bases left between them.

On this clonotype: Its ends do not fully match the called genes, so a read error is possible. The rearrangement joins TRBV7-7 to TRBJ2-5, with D tentatively TRBD1 (6 bases). The CDR3 is 14 amino acids. Germline V gene data show CDR1 as SSHAT and CDR2 as FNYEAQ (reference sequence). CDR3 sequence (DNA): TGTGCTAGCAGCTTAGACAGGATCCAAGAGACCCAGTACTTC. It yields the protein CASSLDRIQETQYF.

The chain employs TRBV5-4 and TRBJ2-5, with 8 bases aligning to TRBD2. The germline CDR1 and CDR2 sequences are SGHNT and YYREEE (reference sequence). The CDR3 totals 14 residues. V was pared by 7 bases and J by 5 bases, with 10 bases of the junction left unmatched. The CDR3 DNA sequence: TGTGCCAGCTCCGAAGGACTAGCTTGGGAGACCCAGTACTTC. This encodes CASSEGLAWETQYF.

The chain links TRBV20-1 to TRBJ2-3; possible D gene TRBD2, 6 bases. Looked up from germline, CDR1 is DFQATT and CDR2 is SNEGSKA (reference sequence). The CDR3 runs 14 residues. Trimming removed 6 bases from V and 1 base from J, with 14 bases in between. In nucleotides, the CDR3 is TGCAGTGCCGGGGAGGCCGATCGCACAGATACGCAGTATTTT. Translation: CSAGEADRTDTQYF.

The chain joins TRBV5-1 to TRBJ2-6; D tentatively fits TRBD1 or TRBD2 (5 bases each). Germline lookup yields CDR1 SGHRS and CDR2 YFSETQ. The CDR3 consists of 18 residues. V shed 4 bases and J shed 0 bases, with 17 bases lying between them. CDR3 sequence (DNA): TGCGCCAGCAGCAGTTCCGGGACGGGTGACTCTGGGGCCAACGTCCTGACTTTC. It is translated as CASSSSGTGDSGANVLTF.

The V call is TRBV2, the J call TRBJ1-5, with TRBD1 identical over 9 bases. This CDR3 contains 15 residues. The junction had 5 bases not matched to a gene; V was cut back by 5 bases and J by 3 bases. Per the germline V gene, CDR1 is SNHLY and CDR2 is FYNNEI. The CDR3: CASSSGTGNNQPQHF. Written as DNA, the CDR3 is TGTGCCAGCAGTTCCGGGACAGGGAACAATCAGCCCCAGCATTTT.

As for this clonotype: The junction does not match germline at one end; this may be a read error. V gene TRBV5-8 combines with J gene TRBJ1-1; TRBD1 agrees at 9 bases. This CDR3 is 16 amino acids long. The V gene's germline CDR1 is SGHTS and CDR2 YDEGEE. The CDR3 protein is CASSRGRDRVNTEAFF. CDR3 bases: TGTGCCAGCAGCCGAGGAAGGGACAGGGTGAATACTGAAGCTTTCTTT.

This clonotype is a singleton in its sample. A much larger clone sits a single nucleotide away, making a read error possible. The rearrangement links TRBV6-1 to TRBJ2-1; no clear D. This CDR3 has 13 residues. Germline CDR1 reads MNHNS; CDR2 reads SASEGT. The CDR3 is CASSAIRANEHFF. The CDR3 DNA reads as TGTGCCAGCAGTGCCATACGCGCCAATGAGCACTTCTTC.

Only one count was recorded for this clonotype. This rearrangement joins TRBV7-9 to TRBJ1-2, with D perhaps TRBD1 (6 bases). Trimming removed 1 base at V and 4 bases at J, with 10 bases between. The CDR3 is made up of 14 amino acids. In germline, CDR1 is SEHNR, CDR2 FQNEAQ (reference sequence). CDR3 DNA: TGTGCCAGCAGCTTAGGAGGACAGATCTATGGCTACACCTTC. This translates into CASSLGGQIYGYTF. The whole variable domain, remainder taken from reference TRBV7-9 and TRBJ1-2, is DTGVSQNPRHKITKRGQNVTFRCDPISEHNRLYWYRQTLGQGPEFLTYFQNEAQLEKSRLLSDRFSAERPKGSFSTLEIQRTEQGDSAMYLCASSLGGQIYGYTFGSGTRLTVV.

The chain links TRBV6-5 to TRBJ2-5, with D tentatively TRBD1 (5 bases). The J call may be mistaken, given a closer DNA end match to TRBJ2-7. The CDR3 is made up of 14 amino acids. Germline CDR1 MNHEY, CDR2 SVGAGI. The CDR3 is CASSYSYRTYEQYF. As DNA, the CDR3 is TGTGCCAGCAGTTACTCCTACAGGACCTACGAGCAGTACTTC.

This clonotype was observed at least ten times. This chain connects TRBV29-1 to TRBJ1-1; D possibly corresponds to TRBD1 (5 bases). The CDR3 spans 14 residues. Trimming cost V 4 bases and J 0 bases, with 12 bases left between them. The germline CDR1 and CDR2 sequences are SQVTM and ANQGSEA. The CDR3 DNA is TGCAGCGTTGTTTCAGGGTCACTGAACACTGAAGCTTTCTTT. This translates into CSVVSGSLNTEAFF.

The chain uses TRBV6-5 and TRBJ2-4; weak D call: TRBD2 (5 bases). The CDR3 totals 16 residues. The germline V gene has CDR1 MNHEY and CDR2 SVGAGI. Trimming removed 8 bases at V and 3 bases at J, with 20 bases between. CDR3 nucleotide sequence: TGTGCCAGCCGGAACGTAGGCGGAGGAAACAAAAACATTCAGTACTTC. It is translated as CASRNVGGGNKNIQYF.

CDR3: CASSQRLAGGPLTNEQFF. The CDR3 nucleotides are TGTGCCAGCAGCCAACGACTAGCGGGAGGGCCACTGACAAATGAGCAGTTCTTC. The chain is built from TRBV3-1 and TRBJ2-1, with 14 bases fitting TRBD2. Germline V gene sequence: CDR1 LGHDT, CDR2 YNNKEL (reference sequence). The CDR3 contains 18 residues. The J segment lost 7 bases and the V segment lost 2 bases, leaving 10 bases of the junction unmatched.

The gene calls are TRBV28 and TRBJ2-1; D perhaps matches TRBD2 (5 bases). V was pared by 7 bases and J by 2 bases, with 15 bases between. Germline V gene sequence: CDR1 MDHEN, CDR2 SYDVKM. The CDR3 length is 15 residues. CDR3 residues: CASKGGGSTYNEQFF. The DNA of the CDR3 is TGTGCCAGCAAGGGCGGTGGGAGCACCTACAATGAGCAGTTCTTC.

The rearrangement joins TRBV4-3 to TRBJ2-1, with 14 positions matching TRBD2. V shed 0 bases, J shed 8 bases, and the junction held 9 bases outside the gene matches. Germline assignment: CDR1 LGHNA and CDR2 YSLEER. This CDR3 is 18 amino acids long. The CDR3 sequence is CASSQESAGTSGSHEQFF. In DNA, the CDR3 is TGCGCCAGCAGCCAAGAGAGCGCCGGGACTAGCGGGAGCCATGAGCAGTTCTTC.

The chain couples TRBV20-1 to TRBJ1-4, with D perhaps TRBD1 (5 bases). V dropped 3 bases and J dropped 1 base, with 24 bases sitting between them. CDR3 length equals 19 residues. Germline V gene sequence: CDR1 DFQATT, CDR2 SNEGSKA (reference sequence). Here the CDR3 DNA reads TGCAGTGCTAGGGCTGAGGGACGGTGGTTATTGGGAACTAATGAAAAACTGTTTTTT. Its protein product is CSARAEGRWLLGTNEKLFF.

In regard to this clonotype: Its ends do not fully match the called genes, so a read error is possible. J is TRBJ2-7 and V is TRBV7-9; D possibly corresponds to TRBD2 (6 bases). The CDR3 runs to 14 residues. Germline V gene data show CDR1 as SEHNR and CDR2 as FQNEAQ (reference sequence). CDR3 sequence reads: CASSFGSSTYGQYF. The CDR3 nucleotides read TGTGCCAGCAGCTTCGGGAGCAGCACCTACGGGCAGTACTTC.

V usage is TRBV7-9 and J usage is TRBJ2-5; possible D gene TRBD1, 5 bases. Trimming shortened V by 3 bases and J by 5 bases, and 19 bases separated the two germline ends. The germline V gene encodes CDR1 SEHNR and CDR2 FQNEAQ (reference sequence). There are 16 residues in the CDR3. CDR3 nucleotides: TGTGCCAGCAGCTTCGATGGGCTAGTTTCAGGGGAGACCCAGTACTTC. Protein: CASSFDGLVSGETQYF.